Following are 32 T cell receptor beta chains from one sample sequenced in a study of blood T cell repertoires in COVID-19. Profiling relied on immunoSEQ multiplex PCR, and the TCRdb table lists in-frame clones only, not all of them. Among roughly 400,000 clones listed, about nine tenths were seen once. Sequencing was done on a sample of PBMCs or T cells enriched from blood (not recorded which). The receptors originated from a woman aged 40 to 50 who had been exposed to COVID-19.

The rearrangement joins TRBV9 to TRBJ2-7; 7 bases align to TRBD1. V trimming: 1 base; J trimming: 3 bases; junction bases outside the gene matches: 4. There are 14 residues in the CDR3. Germline loops: CDR1 SGDLS, CDR2 YYNGEE. CDR3 residues: CASSVRQGDYEQYF. As DNA, the CDR3 is TGTGCCAGCAGCGTAAGACAGGGAGACTACGAGCAGTACTTC.

The chain has TRBV2 and TRBJ1-5, with a tentative D call TRBD1 (5 bases). V lost 3 bases and J 2 bases, leaving 8 bases between the germline ends. CDR1 SNHLY and CDR2 FYNNEI come from the germline V gene. The CDR3 covers 14 residues. CDR3 region: CASSDETGNQPQHF. CDR3 bases: TGTGCCAGCAGTGACGAGACAGGCAATCAGCCCCAGCATTTT.

The table lists this clone with a few counts. The chain combines TRBV7-9 with TRBJ2-3; TRBD1 agrees at 8 bases. Germline V gene lookup returns CDR1 SEHNR and CDR2 FQNEAQ (reference sequence). V lost 11 bases, J lost 2 bases, and 9 bases stayed unmatched. The CDR3 is 14 residues long. CDR3 sequence: CARQGADFTDTQYF. CDR3 nucleotide sequence: TGTGCCCGCCAGGGGGCGGACTTCACAGATACGCAGTATTTT.

The genes are TRBV6-4 and TRBJ2-1; 9 bases are a match to TRBD2. CDR3 length equals 17 residues. CDR1 and CDR2 from the germline V gene are MRHNA and SNTAGT. V lost 2 bases, J lost 6 bases, and 11 bases stayed unmatched. CDR3 protein: CASSDEGGTSRSNEQFF. The DNA of the CDR3 is TGTGCCAGCAGTGACGAGGGCGGGACTAGCAGGTCCAATGAGCAGTTCTTC.

V usage is TRBV6-6 and J usage is TRBJ2-2; TRBD1 might be the D (6 bases). Trimming took off 8 bases at V and 4 bases at J, with 11 bases between the two ends. The CDR3 consists of 13 residues. CDR1 MNHNY and CDR2 SVGAGI come from the germline V gene (reference sequence). CDR3 region: CASVSTGTGELFF. In DNA form, the CDR3 reads TGTGCCAGCGTCTCGACAGGCACCGGGGAGCTGTTTTTT.

CDR3 sequence (DNA): TGTGCCAGCAGCACAGGGACAGGACCTGATAATTCACCCCTCCACTTT. Encoded protein: CASSTGTGPDNSPLHF. The chain joins TRBV2 to TRBJ1-6; 8 nucleotides line up with TRBD1. CDR3 length equals 16 residues. Germline V lookup: CDR1 SNHLY, CDR2 FYNNEI. With 6 bases clipped from V and 5 bases from J, the junction kept 9 bases outside the gene matches. The full variable domain, completed using reference TRBV2 and TRBJ1-6, is EPEVTQTPSHQVTQMGQEVILRCVPISNHLYFYWYRQILGQKVEFLVSFYNNEISEKSEIFDDQFSVERPDGSNFTLKIRSTKLEDSAMYFCASSTGTGPDNSPLHFGNGTRLTVT.

This chain links TRBV4-2 with TRBJ1-1, with D hard to call. This CDR3 contains 13 residues. Germline assignment: CDR1 LGHNA and CDR2 YNFKEQ. V gave up 7 bases and J gave up 0 bases, with 9 bases separating them. CDR3 residues: CASNEGMNTEAFF. For the CDR3, the DNA is TGTGCCAGCAATGAGGGAATGAACACTGAAGCTTTCTTT.

The rearrangement uses TRBV18 and TRBJ2-5; 7 bases fit TRBD1. CDR3 length: 16 amino acids. V was clipped by 4 bases and J by 4 bases; unmatched bases: 12. CDR1 KGHSH and CDR2 LQKENI come from the germline V gene. The CDR3 bases are TGTGCCAGCTCACAGACACCGACCGGGACAGTAGAGACCCAGTACTTC. The encoded protein is CASSQTPTGTVETQYF.

A single count supports this clone. This chain links TRBV18 with TRBJ1-2; unclear D gene. Germline CDR1 reads KGHSH; CDR2 reads LQKENI. V lost 4 bases to trimming and J lost 1 base, with 25 bases between them. The CDR3 contains 19 residues. The CDR3 loop is CASSRLSIGEVSNNYGYTF. CDR3 DNA: TGTGCCAGCTCACGCCTCTCAATCGGGGAGGTAAGTAATAACTATGGCTACACCTTC. Complete variable domain (other parts from reference TRBV18 and TRBJ1-2): NAGVMQNPRHLVRRRGQEARLRCSPMKGHSHVYWYRQLPEEGLKFMVYLQKENIIDESGMPKERFSAEFPKEGPSILRIQQVVRGDSAAYFCASSRLSIGEVSNNYGYTFGSGTRLTVV.

V and J are TRBV12-3 or TRBV12-4 and TRBJ2-5, with a possible D match to TRBD2 (5 bases). The CDR3 sequence is 12 residues long. V gave up 1 base and J gave up 10 bases, with 10 bases separating them. The chain's CDR3 is CASSLGRVHQYF. The CDR3 DNA is TGTGCCAGCAGTTTAGGGCGGGTACACCAGTACTTC.

V is TRBV24-1 and J is TRBJ2-1; 14 bases agree with TRBD2. V gave up 4 bases and J gave up 12 bases; unmatched junction bases: 7. Germline CDR1 is KGHDR and CDR2 is SFDVKD. The CDR3 has 15 residues. CDR3 sequence: CATSDPTSGRARQFF. CDR3 coding DNA: TGTGCCACCAGTGACCCGACTAGCGGGAGGGCCAGGCAGTTCTTC.

The chain combines TRBV19 with TRBJ1-1; the D gene is possibly TRBD1 (6 bases). V lost 2 bases and J 4 bases, leaving 17 bases between the germline ends. The V gene's germline CDR1 is LNHDA and CDR2 SQIVND (reference sequence). CDR3 length equals 16 residues. This CDR3 reads CASSIIKRGRGTEAFF. In DNA, the CDR3 is TGTGCCAGTAGTATAATTAAAAGGGGGAGGGGCACTGAAGCTTTCTTT. The whole variable domain, filled in from reference TRBV19 and TRBJ1-1, reads DGGITQSPKYLFRKEGQNVTLSCEQNLNHDAMYWYRQDPGQGLRLIYYSQIVNDFQKGDIAEGYSVSREKKESFPLTVTSAQKNPTAFYLCASSIIKRGRGTEAFFGQGTRLTVV.

This clone was seen just once. The chain combines TRBV7-9 with TRBJ1-2; D may be TRBD1 (5 bases). CDR1 and CDR2 from the germline V gene are SEHNR and FQNEAQ (reference sequence). Trimming stripped 5 bases from V and 0 bases from J, with 10 bases between. The CDR3 covers 14 residues. CDR3 protein: CASSQDTSNYGYTF. The CDR3 DNA is TGTGCCAGCAGCCAGGACACCTCTAACTATGGCTACACCTTC.

The V call is TRBV19, the J call TRBJ1-1; weak D call: TRBD1 (6 bases). CDR3 length: 14 residues. Germline V lookup: CDR1 LNHDA, CDR2 SQIVND (reference sequence). Trimming removed 4 bases at V and 3 bases at J, with 12 bases between. Here the CDR3 DNA reads TGTGCCAGTAGTAAACAGGGTGGAGACACTGAAGCTTTCTTT. The encoded protein is CASSKQGGDTEAFF.

V is TRBV5-4 and J is TRBJ1-2; 9 bases agree with TRBD1. This CDR3 comprises 16 residues. The V and J ends lost 2 bases and 7 bases, in that order; junction bases with no gene match: 12. Per the germline V gene, CDR1 is SGHNT and CDR2 is YYREEE (reference sequence). The CDR3 sequence: CASSLQRTGDFIGYTF. Written as DNA, the CDR3 is TGTGCCAGCAGCTTACAACGGACAGGGGACTTTATTGGCTACACCTTC.

The CDR3 DNA is TGTGCCAGCAGCTTAAGACAATATGGCTACACCTTC. As protein: CASSLRQYGYTF. The J gene is TRBJ1-2, the V gene TRBV7-2; D uncertain. Germline CDR1 SGHTA, CDR2 FQGNSA. The V gene lost 2 bases and the J gene lost 5 bases, with 6 bases spanning the gap. This CDR3 spans 12 amino acids. Full variable domain (remainder filled in from reference TRBV7-2 and TRBJ1-2): GAGVSQSPSNKVTEKGKDVELRCDPISGHTALYWYRQSLGQGLEFLIYFQGNSAPDKSGLPSDRFSAERTGGSVSTLTIQRTQQEDSAVYLCASSLRQYGYTFGSGTRLTVV.

J is TRBJ1-4 and V is TRBV6-5; TRBD1 matches 8 bases. In germline, CDR1 is MNHEY, CDR2 SVGAGI. The CDR3 has 13 amino acids. V trimming: 7 bases; J trimming: 10 bases; junction bases outside the gene matches: 8. As DNA, the CDR3 is TGTGCCAGCAAGGTACAGGGGGGGGTAAAACTGTTTTTT. As protein: CASKVQGGVKLFF.

The chain links TRBV6-2 or TRBV6-3 to TRBJ2-1, with TRBD2 matching 10 bases. This CDR3 has 16 amino acids. Trimming took 6 bases from V and 8 from J; bases not matched to a gene: 13. Germline CDR1 MNHEY, CDR2 SVGEGT. In DNA form, the CDR3 reads TGTGCCAGCAGCCACACCGGAGCGGGAGGGCGAGATGAGCAGTTCTTC. Residues: CASSHTGAGGRDEQFF.

This chain connects TRBV27 to TRBJ2-3; D might be TRBD2 (6 bases). Germline values: CDR1 MNHEY, CDR2 SMNVEV (reference sequence). Trimming took off 9 bases at V and 4 bases at J, with 23 bases between the two ends. The CDR3 is 16 residues long. The CDR3 is CASQPLRGGSADTQYF. DNA for the CDR3: TGTGCCAGTCAACCCCTCCGGGGAGGTAGCGCAGATACGCAGTATTTT.

J is TRBJ2-7 and V is TRBV7-9; 14 nucleotides agree with TRBD2. The CDR3 runs to 15 residues. The germline V gene encodes CDR1 SEHNR and CDR2 FQNEAQ (reference sequence). V shed 6 bases, J shed 6 bases, and the junction held 7 bases outside the gene matches. CDR3 residues: CASRPGLAGGSEQYF. The DNA for the CDR3 is TGTGCCAGCAGGCCAGGACTAGCGGGGGGCTCCGAGCAGTACTTC.

J is TRBJ2-3 and V is TRBV9, with 7 bases lining up with TRBD1. The CDR3 contains 14 residues. CDR1 is SGDLS, CDR2 YYNGEE, per germline. With 0 bases clipped from V and 3 bases from J, the junction kept 1 base outside the gene matches. The CDR3, as DNA: TGTGCCAGCAGCGTAGGACAGGGTACAGATACGCAGTATTTT. Its protein product is CASSVGQGTDTQYF.

This chain uses TRBV7-9 with TRBJ1-1; unclear D gene. The germline V gene encodes CDR1 SEHNR and CDR2 FQNEAQ (reference sequence). The germline V and J ends were trimmed by 5 bases and 10 bases, with 23 bases remaining between them. CDR3 length: 15 residues. CDR3 sequence reads: CASSLTLGGVIVAFF. CDR3 nucleotides: TGTGCCAGCAGCCTTACTTTAGGCGGGGTGATCGTAGCTTTCTTT.

The chain is built from TRBV6-5 and TRBJ2-1, with 8 nucleotides matching TRBD2. CDR1 and CDR2 (germline): MNHEY, SVGAGI. There are 15 residues in the CDR3. Trimming took 0 bases from V and 6 from J; bases not matched to a gene: 4. The CDR3 bases are TGTGCCAGCAGTTACTCCGCGGGGGGAGGCAATGAGCAGTTCTTC. Its translation is CASSYSAGGGNEQFF.

The sample holds one count of this clone. The chain is built from TRBV18 and TRBJ2-1; 12 bases are a match to TRBD2. This CDR3 has 16 residues. In germline, CDR1 is KGHSH, CDR2 LQKENI. Trimming cost V 0 bases and J 9 bases; bases outside gene matches: 6. The CDR3 reads CASSPPTSGSHGEQFF. CDR3 DNA sequence: TGTGCCAGCTCACCACCGACTAGCGGGAGTCATGGTGAGCAGTTCTTC.

The chain employs TRBV30 and TRBJ2-3; 11 bases align to TRBD2. Germline assignment: CDR1 GTSNPN and CDR2 SVGIG (reference sequence). The V gene end was trimmed by 5 bases and the J gene end by 7 bases; junction bases not matched to a gene: 8. CDR3 length equals 14 residues. The chain's CDR3 is CAWAAGLAAHTQYF. The CDR3 bases are TGTGCCTGGGCCGCGGGACTAGCGGCTCATACGCAGTATTTT. The full variable domain, in which reference TRBV30 and TRBJ2-3 provide the parts outside the CDR3, is SQTIHQWPATLVQPVGSPLSLECTVEGTSNPNLYWYRQAAGRGLQLLFYSVGIGQISSEVPQNLSASRPQDRQFILSSKKLLLSDSGFYLCAWAAGLAAHTQYFGPGTRLTVL.

This clone was counted once. This chain joins TRBV30 and TRBJ1-4; D is unresolved. Looked up from germline, CDR1 is GTSNPN and CDR2 is SVGIG (reference sequence). V was clipped by 0 bases and J by 5 bases, with 13 bases between them. CDR3 length: 15 amino acids. The CDR3 loop is CAWSVQRRLNEKLFF. In nucleotides, the CDR3 is TGTGCCTGGAGTGTACAACGGCGGCTCAATGAAAAACTGTTTTTT.

This chain links TRBV3-1 (or the pseudogene TRBV3-2) with TRBJ2-1; 9 bases match TRBD2. V was clipped by 6 bases and J by 0 bases; unmatched bases: 9. Germline values: CDR1 LGHDT, CDR2 YNNKEL (reference sequence). The CDR3 has 17 residues. CDR3 DNA: TGTGCCAGCAGGGGCGGCGGGGGGGTTAGCTCCTACAATGAGCAGTTCTTC. This encodes CASRGGGGVSSYNEQFF.

J is TRBJ2-1 and V is TRBV4-1, with TRBD2 identical over 13 bases. Germline V gene sequence: CDR1 MGHRA, CDR2 YSYEKL. The CDR3 covers 18 residues. V was clipped by 3 bases and J by 5 bases; unmatched bases: 10. The CDR3 sequence is CASSHRTSGGSLNNEQFF. The CDR3 DNA reads TGCGCCAGCAGCCACCGGACTAGCGGGGGCTCCCTGAACAATGAGCAGTTCTTC.

The V and J genes are TRBV19 and TRBJ1-1; 8 bases match TRBD1. The V segment lost 10 bases and the J segment 1 base; nucleotides outside the gene matches: 14. CDR3 length: 16 amino acids. Looked up from germline, CDR1 is LNHDA and CDR2 is SQIVND (reference sequence). Written as DNA, the CDR3 is TGTGCCACAGATCAGGGGGCTGCGATATGGAACACTGAAGCTTTCTTT. Amino acid sequence: CATDQGAAIWNTEAFF.

The CDR3 loop is CASSQEQGPYEQYF. CDR3 in DNA: TGTGCCAGCAGCCAAGAACAGGGCCCCTACGAGCAGTACTTC. V usage is TRBV14 and J usage is TRBJ2-7; TRBD1 might be the D (6 bases). Germline V gene data show CDR1 as SGHDN and CDR2 as FVKESK. Trimming stripped 0 bases from V and 2 bases from J, with 8 bases between. The CDR3 covers 14 residues.

J is TRBJ1-3 and V is TRBV10-3; D is unresolved. The CDR3 is 12 amino acids. V lost 9 bases and J 4 bases, leaving 10 bases between the germline ends. Germline lookup yields CDR1 ENHRY and CDR2 SYGVKD. CDR3 bases: TGTGCCATAATGACATGGGGAAACACCATATATTTT. Translating gives CAIMTWGNTIYF.

This clone was seen a single time. V and J are TRBV5-6 and TRBJ1-4, with unresolved D. The CDR3 extends over 9 amino acids. Germline V CDR1 and CDR2: SGHDT, YYEEEE. The V and J ends lost 4 bases and 12 bases respectively, with 4 bases between them. CDR3 loop: CASSLELFF. The CDR3 bases are TGTGCCAGCAGCCTTGAACTGTTTTTT.